The 10 T cell receptor beta chains reported below all come from one sample, sequenced in a study of tumor-infiltrating lymphocytes in primary liver carcinoma. The investigators made TCR beta cDNA from 400 to 500 ng total RNA, using a constant-region primer. Libraries covering TCR beta were generated through three nested multiplex PCR rounds (using a slightly modified ARM-PCR). Running 9 to 10 cycles apiece, the first two PCR rounds relied on TRBV1-TRBV30 forward primers together with a C-beta reverse primer. TCRdb ran MiXCR on the multiplex PCR reads and lists one entry per CDR3 protein. The sample yields nearly 50,000 distinct CDR3 sequences, around 79% seen once. For each extraction, RNA and DNA were obtained together from 20-30 mg of unsorted bulk tissue. The sequencing input was liver tumor tissue from sampling region 3. As for subset: tumor region T3, left-lateral pole. The origin of the receptors is a man aged 35 to 55 with primary liver carcinoma and hepatitis B virus infection.

This clonotype has a handful of counts. Possible read error: a much larger clone is one base away. The genes are TRBV6-4 and TRBJ2-1, with D tentatively TRBD1 (5 bases). CDR3 size: 13 residues. Germline-derived CDR1 and CDR2 are MRHNA and SNTAGT. V lost 3 bases, J lost 13 bases, and 16 bases lay in between. DNA of the CDR3: TGTGCCAGCAGTGAATCCACCGGCAGGGATCAGTTCTTC. Translated, it gives CASSESTGRDQFF.

The chain has TRBV6-5 and TRBJ2-2; weak D call: TRBD2 (5 bases). V was shortened by 8 bases and J by 5 bases, with 21 bases between the two germline ends. The CDR3 runs 16 residues. Germline loops: CDR1 MNHEY, CDR2 SVGAGI. The CDR3 loop is CASDSLSWRTTGELFF. The DNA for the CDR3 is TGTGCCAGCGATTCCTTGAGCTGGAGGACTACCGGGGAGCTGTTTTTT.

On this clonotype: Being one base from a much bigger clone, this may be a read error. This rearrangement joins TRBV12-3 or TRBV12-4 to TRBJ2-7, with D hard to call. CDR3 length equals 11 residues. This CDR3 reads CANSSGYEQYF. In nucleotides, the CDR3 is TGTGCCAACAGTTCCGGCTACGAGCAGTACTTC.

In regard to this clonotype: A read error may be the cause here, since a much bigger clone is one base away. Without the conserved terminal phenylalanine or tryptophan, this CDR3 likely stems from a read error. This chain joins TRBV28 and TRBJ2-7; 10 bases match TRBD1. The CDR3 contains 15 residues. Per the germline V gene, CDR1 is MDHEN and CDR2 is SYDVKM. V lost 5 bases to trimming and J lost 3 bases; unmatched junction nucleotides: 7. The CDR3 loop reads CASSGTGTGVYEQYL. CDR3 DNA sequence: TGTGCCAGCAGTGGAACCGGGACAGGGGTCTACGAGCAGTACTTA.

In the case of this clonotype: The junction and the germline gene differ at one end; a read error may be behind it. This chain links TRBV29-1 with TRBJ2-1; maybe TRBD2 (6 bases). This CDR3 has 13 residues. CDR1 SQVTM and CDR2 ANQGSEA come from the germline V gene. CDR3 sequence: CSAEGTDYNERFF. In DNA, the CDR3 is TGCAGCGCCGAAGGGACTGACTACAATGAGCGGTTCTTC.

As for this clonotype: Relative to the germline gene, one junction end is altered; a read error may explain this. The chain recombines TRBV4-2 with TRBJ2-7; TRBD2 is a possible D gene (6 bases). This CDR3 is built from 15 residues. Germline-derived CDR1 and CDR2 are LGHNA and YNFKEQ. The CDR3 DNA sequence: TGTGCAAGCAGCCGAAACCCGGGACTTATCTACGAGGAGTACTTC. As protein: CASSRNPGLIYEEYF.

This clonotype occurred many times. The chain couples TRBV7-3 to TRBJ2-1; TRBD1 agrees at 10 bases. The J segment lost 4 bases and the V segment lost 6 bases, leaving 6 bases of the junction unmatched. CDR1 is SGHTA, CDR2 FQGTGA, per germline. CDR3 length equals 15 residues. CDR3 sequence (DNA): TGTGCCAGCAGTTGGACAGGGGGAGGGTACAATGAGCAGTTCTTC. It specifies CASSWTGGGYNEQFF. The full variable domain, its missing parts supplied by reference TRBV7-3 and TRBJ2-1, is GAGVSQTPSNKVTEKGKYVELRCDPISGHTALYWYRQSLGQGPEFLIYFQGTGAADDSGLPNDRFFAVRPEGSVSTLKIQRTERGDSAVYLCASSWTGGGYNEQFFGPGTRLTVL.

Many counts were recorded for this clonotype. The chain joins TRBV5-1 to TRBJ2-3; 10 nucleotides agree with TRBD1. V dropped 4 bases and J dropped 4; count of bases not matched to a gene: 6. In germline, CDR1 is SGHRS, CDR2 YFSETQ. CDR3 length: 15 residues. CDR3: CASSHDRGRADTQYF. For the CDR3, the DNA is TGCGCCAGCAGCCATGACAGGGGGCGGGCAGATACGCAGTATTTT.

This clonotype has more than one count but fewer than ten. This chain links TRBV12-3 or TRBV12-4 with TRBJ1-5; D is possibly TRBD1 (6 bases). The length of the CDR3 is 17 residues. Trimming removed 5 bases at V and 2 bases at J, with 19 bases between. Here the CDR3 reads CASSEVTGPAGNQPQHF. The DNA of the CDR3 is TGTGCCAGCAGTGAGGTAACAGGGCCGGCTGGCAATCAGCCCCAGCATTTT.

This clonotype was picked up a small number of times. The chain recombines TRBV28 with TRBJ1-2; D gene ambiguous. Trimming pared 3 bases from V and 5 bases from J, leaving 16 bases between. The CDR3 totals 15 residues. CDR1 and CDR2 from the germline V gene are MDHEN and SYDVKM. In DNA form, the CDR3 reads TGTGCCAGCAGTTTCCGGGCCGGCCTACGGTATGGCTACACCTTC. Its translation is CASSFRAGLRYGYTF.